The 4 T cell receptor beta chains reported below all come from one sample, sequenced in a study of shared clonotypes between healthy human individuals. The table came from immunoSEQ multiplex PCR; TCRdb's copy has only in-frame clones and leaves some out. The data show 1.4 million to 1.5 million clones, about 96% seen once. Sequenced sample: naive CD4+ T cells sorted from blood. The subset here: CD45RA+ positively selected. The receptors shown here come from a young man in good health.

The chain employs TRBV11-2 and TRBJ1-2; no clear D. Trimming left V 0 bases short and J 5 bases short, with 16 bases between. This CDR3 spans 16 amino acids. The V gene's germline CDR1 is SGHAT and CDR2 FQNNGV. CDR3 nucleotides: TGTGCCAGCAGCTTAGATCTAGGGTACTCGGGTTATGGCTACACCTTC. It yields the protein CASSLDLGYSGYGYTF.

The count of this clone is one. At one end the junction does not follow the germline gene, possibly because of a read error. This rearrangement joins TRBV5-3 to TRBJ1-3, with TRBD1 matching over 10 bases. TRBV5-3 is an open reading frame whose function is uncertain. This CDR3 contains 22 residues. The CDR3 DNA is TGTGCCAGAAGCTTGGCCGGTCCTGGACAGGGGGTTACAAAATTTTCTGGGAACACCATATATTTT. This sequence encodes CARSLAGPGQGVTKFSGNTIYF.

The chain carries TRBV27 and TRBJ1-1, with a tentative D call TRBD1 (5 bases). Deletions cut 5 bases from V and 2 bases from J, with 15 bases between. This CDR3 spans 15 amino acids. Germline values: CDR1 MNHEY, CDR2 SMNVEV (reference sequence). The CDR3 loop is CASSPKLGTNTEAFF. CDR3 nucleotide sequence: TGTGCCAGCAGTCCGAAGTTGGGGACTAACACTGAAGCTTTCTTT.

The chain recombines TRBV15 with TRBJ1-3; TRBD1 agrees at 7 bases. Germline lookup yields CDR1 LNHNV and CDR2 YYDKDF (reference sequence). The CDR3 sequence is 15 residues long. The J segment lost 1 base and the V segment lost 6 bases, leaving 6 bases of the junction unmatched. The CDR3 sequence: CATREGQLSGNTIYF. The CDR3 DNA is TGTGCCACCAGGGAGGGACAGCTTTCTGGAAACACCATATATTTT.